Sequencing of this T cell receptor (beta chain) was carried out in a study of shared clonotypes between healthy human individuals. In the study overall: CD4 naive and CD4 memory each took three plates per donor, while CD8 naive took two and CD8 memory one. Study-wide results and limits: Clonotype sharing among donors likely depends on sequencing depth. In general, naive subsets displayed greater estimated richness than memory subsets did.

Concerning this clone: Its cognate antigen is unknown.

The germline CDR1 and CDR2 sequences are LNHDA and SQIVND (reference sequence). Between the trimmed V and J ends, which lost 9 bases and 1 base, there was a span of 10 bases. The CDR3 covers 13 residues. Generated by immunoSEQ multiplex PCR, the TCRdb table keeps only in-frame clones and is missing some. The table shows about 2.4 million clones, with over 85% occurring only once. The V and J genes are TRBV19 and TRBJ1-3; D gene unclear. This TCR derives from a man aged 18 to 29 in good health. Some clones in this sample may be carry-over from other donors' samples. Sequenced sample: naive CD4+ T cells from PBMCs. Specified subset: CD45RA+ positively selected. This CDR3 is CASPRFSGNTIYF. The CDR3 DNA sequence: TGTGCCAGCCCCCGATTTTCTGGAAACACCATATATTTT.